These 5 T cell receptor beta chains came from one sample sequenced in a study of T-cell memory formation after mild COVID-19. TCRdb processed the 5' RACE reads anew with MiXCR; each CDR3 protein has one entry. Found here are 300,000 to 400,000 distinct CDR3 sequences, 10% to 15% of them singletons; the top ten hold 20% to 25%. What was sequenced was PBMCs or a T cell subset sorted from them (not recorded which). The source is a man aged 18-30 years who had mild COVID-19 (a few samples of this study predate the infection). Cell type and time point are not known.

The V call is TRBV7-2, the J call TRBJ2-7; no definite D call. The V gene lost 2 bases and the J gene lost 6 bases, with 11 bases spanning the gap. The CDR3 is 13 residues long. Germline loops: CDR1 SGHTA, CDR2 FQGNSA. Written as DNA, the CDR3 is TGTGCCAGCAGCTTAAGTGGATCTTCCGAGCAGTACGTC. The encoded protein is CASSLSGSSEQYV.

Only a few counts were recorded for this clonotype. This chain links TRBV19 with TRBJ2-7; D remains ambiguous. Germline V gene lookup returns CDR1 LNHDA and CDR2 SQIVND (reference sequence). Trimming removed 5 bases at V and 1 base at J, with 15 bases between. The CDR3 sequence is 15 residues long. Here the CDR3 reads CASSPRAYGSYEQYF. DNA of the CDR3: TGTGCCAGTAGTCCCCGGGCATACGGGTCCTACGAGCAGTACTTC.

This clonotype turned up a few times. The chain recombines TRBV5-1 with TRBJ1-2, with no clear D. V lost 0 bases to trimming and J lost 3 bases, with 9 bases between them. Looked up from germline, CDR1 is SGHRS and CDR2 is YFSETQ. CDR3 length: 14 amino acids. The CDR3 DNA sequence: TGCGCCAGCAGCTTGGCCGGGCCCGACTATGGCTACACCTTC. It is translated as CASSLAGPDYGYTF.

In DNA form, the CDR3 reads TGTGCCAGCACCGGACTAGCGGGGGACTACACAGATACGCAGTATTTT. Translation: CASTGLAGDYTDTQYF. V usage is TRBV7-9 and J usage is TRBJ2-3; 13 positions match TRBD2. The length of the CDR3 is 16 residues. V lost 7 bases to trimming and J lost 2 bases; unmatched junction nucleotides: 6. Germline assignment: CDR1 SEHNR and CDR2 FQNEAQ (reference sequence).

This clonotype appeared a few times. V is TRBV7-2 and J is TRBJ1-2; D possibly corresponds to TRBD1 (5 bases). This CDR3 has 14 residues. The germline V gene has CDR1 SGHTA and CDR2 FQGNSA. V was shortened by 6 bases and J by 7 bases, with 18 bases between the two germline ends. The CDR3 here is CASRERRGFGGYTF. The CDR3 region has the DNA TGTGCCAGCAGGGAAAGACGGGGGTTTGGTGGCTACACCTTC.